This T cell receptor (beta chain) is drawn from a study of PD-1 blockade in classical Hodgkin lymphoma. General study findings and limits: Patients excluded were those beginning nivolumab under 1 year after ASCT. Complete responders started with a diversity level that resembled newly diagnosed patients at baseline. Prior therapy or disease activity may underlie the repertoire differences, whose causes remain undefined.

The CDR3 is 15 residues long. V was pared by 3 bases and J by 2 bases, with 6 bases of the junction left unmatched. The germline V gene encodes CDR1 SGDLS and CDR2 YYNGEE. For this clone: Its antigen is still unknown.

The assay was immunoSEQ multiplex PCR, and TCRdb's table has in-frame clones only and misses some. The sample shows some 33,000 clones, less than 75% of them seen only once. The sample's time point: cycle 4 day 1 (C4D1), after 5 to 7 weeks of nivolumab. Brentuximab vedotin exposure varied among the patients, all of whom had relapsed after autologous stem cell transplantation. The best responses consisted of complete response, partial response or progressive disease. J is TRBJ2-7 and V is TRBV9; TRBD1 matches at 9 bases. This clonotype was sampled from a human donor with classical Hodgkin lymphoma. Here the sequenced sample was peripheral blood mononuclear cells (PBMCs), taken before the fourth cycle of nivolumab. As DNA, the CDR3 is TGTGCCAGCAGCGAGGGGACAGGGTTCACCTACGAGCAGTACTTC. Protein sequence: CASSEGTGFTYEQYF.